A selection of T cell receptor beta chains follows, all from one sample in a study of cytomegalovirus exposure and HLA in healthy donors. Generated by immunoSEQ multiplex PCR, the TCRdb table keeps only in-frame clones and is missing some. Of roughly 120,000 clones listed, around four fifths are singletons. Sample: PBMCs. Receptors were obtained from a male donor in good health and CMV-seropositive. Each CDR3 is given without its conserved first and last residue. Only some rows state a clone size, as once, few, many or a class for expanded clones.

j_call clone_size v_call cdr3_aa
TRBJ2-3 . TRBV4-3 ASSQDLADTQY
TRBJ2-7 . TRBV19 ASSDQGGSYEQY
TRBJ2-7 . TRBV5-1 ASSSSSGGYEQY
TRBJ2-7 . TRBV12-2 ASRLVLPTAYEQY
TRBJ2-1 . TRBV5-7 ASSPGLSSYNEQF
. . TRBV4-1 ASSSVSGLPYEQY
TRBJ2-5 . TRBV30 AWSSGANQETQY
TRBJ1-4 . TRBV9 ASSGGQGAGEKLF
TRBJ1-4 . TRBV30 AWRGTGGAHEKLF
TRBJ2-7 . TRBV2 ASRRTSRDEQY
. . TRBV7-9 ASSLSITSYEQY
TRBJ2-1 once TRBV10-3 AISELASGTSNEQF
TRBJ2-7 . TRBV5-1 ASSLEDRSYEQY
TRBJ1-5 . TRBV28 ASSFLGLSSNQPQH
TRBJ1-5 . TRBV7-2 ASSLRQGGNLGQPQH
TRBJ2-2 once TRBV7-2 ASSSGGYAGELF
TRBJ1-6 . TRBV27 ASSLGPHLRGNSPLH
TRBJ1-4 . TRBV15 ATSRDVGGSNEKLF
TRBJ1-5 . TRBV19 ASSGFRGGNQPQH
TRBJ2-7 few TRBV4-1 ASSSTSGSSYEQY
TRBJ2-3 . TRBV5-4 ASRAGTGISSTDTQY
TRBJ2-1 . TRBV5-4 ATMIGTSGYNEQF
TRBJ1-4 . TRBV28 ASKGDNEKLF
TRBJ2-7 once TRBV27 ASSFGLDSYEQY
TRBJ2-3 . TRBV15 ATSRVRRGQGDTQY
TRBJ1-1 . TRBV4-3 ASSPRRGSTEAF